A single sample gave rise to the 8 T cell receptor beta chains below, sequenced in a study of blood T cell repertoires in COVID-19. Only in-frame clones appear in the TCRdb table, and some are missing; sequencing was by immunoSEQ multiplex PCR. The profile shows about 70,000 clones, 70% to 85% of them singletons. Sequences were obtained from peripheral blood. The receptors here all came from a woman aged 60-75 years with acute or convalescent COVID-19.

The chain uses TRBV27 and TRBJ2-4, with 7 bases aligning to TRBD2. The CDR3 runs 11 residues. CDR1 is MNHEY and CDR2 is SMNVEV in the germline V gene (reference sequence). V lost 6 bases, J lost 10 bases, and 3 bases stayed unmatched. CDR3 nucleotide sequence: TGTGCCAGCAGCCGCGGGGGTATTCAGTACTTC. Translation: CASSRGGIQYF.

The chain employs TRBV3-1 (or the pseudogene TRBV3-2) and TRBJ2-2, with D perhaps matching TRBD2 (5 bases). V lost 5 bases and J 1 base, leaving 11 bases between the germline ends. The CDR3 length is 15 residues. Germline assignment: CDR1 LGHDT and CDR2 YNNKEL (reference sequence). The chain's CDR3 is CASSAWTENTGELFF. As DNA, the CDR3 is TGTGCCAGCAGCGCATGGACTGAGAACACCGGGGAGCTGTTTTTT.

The rearrangement links TRBV30 to TRBJ1-1; a possible D gene is TRBD1 (6 bases). Germline V gene lookup returns CDR1 GTSNPN and CDR2 SVGIG (reference sequence). This CDR3 comprises 13 residues. V dropped 0 bases and J dropped 4 bases, with 9 bases sitting between them. The CDR3 sequence: CAWSVQGTTEAFF. CDR3 DNA: TGTGCCTGGAGTGTACAGGGTACCACTGAAGCTTTCTTT.

The CDR3 reads CASSQAGGPYNEQFF. The CDR3 DNA reads TGTGCCAGCAGCCAAGCGGGAGGACCGTACAATGAGCAGTTCTTC. J is TRBJ2-1 and V is TRBV3-1 (or the pseudogene TRBV3-2); 7 positions agree with TRBD2. With 1 base clipped from V and 4 bases from J, the junction kept 4 bases outside the gene matches. Germline-derived CDR1 and CDR2 are LGHDT and YNNKEL (reference sequence). This CDR3 has 15 amino acids.

The chain carries TRBV11-3 and TRBJ2-1, with 8 bases aligning to TRBD2. V lost 1 base to trimming and J lost 6 bases; unmatched junction nucleotides: 8. This CDR3 contains 16 residues. Germline values: CDR1 SGHNT, CDR2 YENEEA. CDR3 amino acids: CASSLGASGWFNEQFF. The CDR3 nucleotides are TGTGCCAGCAGCTTAGGCGCTAGCGGGTGGTTCAATGAGCAGTTCTTC.

This sequence joins TRBV3-1 (or the pseudogene TRBV3-2) and TRBJ2-7; 8 positions agree with TRBD1. V shed 2 bases, J shed 5 bases, and the junction held 5 bases outside the gene matches. CDR3 length: 14 amino acids. The germline CDR1 and CDR2 sequences are LGHDT and YNNKEL (reference sequence). CDR3 in amino acids: CASSQKTGVNEQYF. The CDR3 nucleotides are TGTGCCAGCAGCCAAAAGACAGGGGTGAACGAGCAGTACTTC.

The chain employs TRBV2 and TRBJ1-4; no clear D. Trimming cost V 4 bases and J 0 bases, with 6 bases left between them. The CDR3 consists of 14 residues. The germline V gene encodes CDR1 SNHLY and CDR2 FYNNEI. This CDR3 is CASSVRATNEKLFF. DNA of the CDR3: TGTGCCAGCAGTGTTAGAGCAACTAATGAAAAACTGTTTTTT.

J is TRBJ1-2 and V is TRBV6-5; D is perhaps TRBD1 (6 bases). The V gene lost 1 base and the J gene lost 0 bases, with 9 bases spanning the gap. The V gene's germline CDR1 is MNHEY and CDR2 SVGAGI. This CDR3 has 15 residues. The CDR3 loop reads CASSYFGGPNYGYTF. The CDR3 DNA sequence: TGTGCCAGCAGTTACTTCGGGGGGCCTAACTATGGCTACACCTTC.